The source of this TCR beta chain is a study of blood T cell repertoires in COVID-19. The overall study: COVID-19 samples from acute and convalescent phases originated in the United States, Italy and Spain.

This CDR3 contains 16 residues. CDR1 is MNHEY and CDR2 is SVGAGI in the germline V gene. V was trimmed by 2 bases and J by 0 bases, leaving 12 bases between them. The protocol was immunoSEQ multiplex PCR, while the TCRdb copy is restricted to in-frame clones and leaves out a portion. The top ten hold approximately 1.5% of the sample, which has almost 400,000 clones, about nine tenths seen once. This TCR derives from a woman aged 25 to 39 who had recovered from COVID-19. The chain combines TRBV6-5 with TRBJ2-3; TRBD1 is a possible D gene (5 bases). The sequencing sample was made of PBMCs or T cells enriched from blood (not recorded which). The CDR3 spells CASSYVLQGSTDTQYF. In nucleotides, the CDR3 is TGTGCCAGCAGTTACGTCTTGCAGGGAAGCACAGATACGCAGTATTTT.